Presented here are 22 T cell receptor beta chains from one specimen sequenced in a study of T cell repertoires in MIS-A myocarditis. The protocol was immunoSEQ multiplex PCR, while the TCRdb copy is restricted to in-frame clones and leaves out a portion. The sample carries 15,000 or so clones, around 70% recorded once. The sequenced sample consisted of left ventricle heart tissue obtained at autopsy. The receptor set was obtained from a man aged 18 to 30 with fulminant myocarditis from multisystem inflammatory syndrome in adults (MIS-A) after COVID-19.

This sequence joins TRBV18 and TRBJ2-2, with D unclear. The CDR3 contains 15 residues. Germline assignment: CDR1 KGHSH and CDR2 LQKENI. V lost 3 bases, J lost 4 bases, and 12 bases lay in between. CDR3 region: CASSPSGLGTGELFF. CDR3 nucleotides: TGTGCCAGCTCACCCAGTGGGCTGGGCACCGGGGAGCTGTTTTTT.

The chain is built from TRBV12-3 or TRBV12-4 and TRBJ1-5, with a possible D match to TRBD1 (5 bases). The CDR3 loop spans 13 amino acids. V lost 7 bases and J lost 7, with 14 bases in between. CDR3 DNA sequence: TGTGCCAGCACCTTAGGTAGGGGACAGCCCCAGCATTTT. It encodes CASTLGRGQPQHF.

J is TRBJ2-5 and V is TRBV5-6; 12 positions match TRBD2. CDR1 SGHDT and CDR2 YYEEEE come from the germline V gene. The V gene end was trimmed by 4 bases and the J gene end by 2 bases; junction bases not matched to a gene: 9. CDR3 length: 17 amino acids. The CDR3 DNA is TGTGCCAGCAGCCGAATCACCGGGACTAGCGGGCAAGAGACCCAGTACTTC. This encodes CASSRITGTSGQETQYF.

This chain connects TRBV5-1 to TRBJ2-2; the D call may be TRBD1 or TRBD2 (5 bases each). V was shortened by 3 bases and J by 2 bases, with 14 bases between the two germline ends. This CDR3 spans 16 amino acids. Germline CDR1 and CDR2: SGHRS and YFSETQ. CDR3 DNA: TGCGCCAGCAGCTCCCCTCGGGGCGTAAACACCGGGGAGCTGTTTTTT. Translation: CASSSPRGVNTGELFF.

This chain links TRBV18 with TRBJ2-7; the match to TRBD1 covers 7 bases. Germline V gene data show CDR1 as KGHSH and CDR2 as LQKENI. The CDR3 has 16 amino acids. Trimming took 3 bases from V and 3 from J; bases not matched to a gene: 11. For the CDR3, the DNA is TGTGCCAGCTCACCCCGGCCTACAGGGGCCGGCTACGAGCAGTACTTC. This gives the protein CASSPRPTGAGYEQYF.

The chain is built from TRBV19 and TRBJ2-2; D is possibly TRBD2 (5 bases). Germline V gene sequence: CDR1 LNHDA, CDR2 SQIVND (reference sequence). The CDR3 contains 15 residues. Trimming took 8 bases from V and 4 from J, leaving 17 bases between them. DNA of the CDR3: TGTGCCAGTCGGTGGCTAGCAGATCTCACCGGGGAGCTGTTTTTT. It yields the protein CASRWLADLTGELFF. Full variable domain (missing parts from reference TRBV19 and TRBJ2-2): DGGITQSPKYLFRKEGQNVTLSCEQNLNHDAMYWYRQDPGQGLRLIYYSQIVNDFQKGDIAEGYSVSREKKESFPLTVTSAQKNPTAFYLCASRWLADLTGELFFGEGSRLTVL.

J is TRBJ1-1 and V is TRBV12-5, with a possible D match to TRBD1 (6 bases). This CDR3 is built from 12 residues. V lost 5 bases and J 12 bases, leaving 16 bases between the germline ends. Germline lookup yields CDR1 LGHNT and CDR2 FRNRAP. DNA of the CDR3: TGTGCTAGTGGTAAGGAAACGGGGGCAACTTTCTTT. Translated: CASGKETGATFF.

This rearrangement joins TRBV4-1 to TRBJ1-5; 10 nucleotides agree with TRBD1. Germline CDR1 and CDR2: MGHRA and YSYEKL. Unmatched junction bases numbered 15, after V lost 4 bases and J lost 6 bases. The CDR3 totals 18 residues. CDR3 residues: CASSPRHTGTGATQPQHF. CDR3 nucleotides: TGCGCCAGCAGCCCAAGACACACCGGGACAGGGGCCACTCAGCCCCAGCATTTT.

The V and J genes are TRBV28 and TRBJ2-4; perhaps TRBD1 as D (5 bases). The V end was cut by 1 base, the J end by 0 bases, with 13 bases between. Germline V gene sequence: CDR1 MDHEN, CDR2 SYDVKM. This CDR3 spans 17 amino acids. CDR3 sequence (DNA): TGTGCCAGCAGTTTATTAGGACAAGGCCTAGCCAAAAACATTCAGTACTTC. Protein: CASSLLGQGLAKNIQYF.

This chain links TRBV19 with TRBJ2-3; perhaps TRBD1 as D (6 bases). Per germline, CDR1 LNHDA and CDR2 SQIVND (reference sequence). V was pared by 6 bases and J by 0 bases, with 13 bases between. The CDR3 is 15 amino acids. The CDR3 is CASSLDRSSTDTQYF. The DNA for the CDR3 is TGTGCCAGTAGCCTGGACAGATCTAGCACAGATACGCAGTATTTT.

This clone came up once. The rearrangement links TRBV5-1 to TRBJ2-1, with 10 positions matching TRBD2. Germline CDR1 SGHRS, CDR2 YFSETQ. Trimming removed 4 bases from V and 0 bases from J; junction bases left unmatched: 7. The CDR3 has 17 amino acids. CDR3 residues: CASSRIAGGYSYNEQFF. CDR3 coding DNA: TGCGCCAGCAGCCGGATAGCGGGGGGTTACTCCTACAATGAGCAGTTCTTC.

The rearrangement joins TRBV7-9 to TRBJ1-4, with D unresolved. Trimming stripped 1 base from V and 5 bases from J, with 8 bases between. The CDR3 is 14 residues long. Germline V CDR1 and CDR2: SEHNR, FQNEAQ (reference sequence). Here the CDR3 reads CASSLGPENEKLFF. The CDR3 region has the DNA TGTGCCAGCAGCTTAGGACCAGAAAATGAAAAACTGTTTTTT.

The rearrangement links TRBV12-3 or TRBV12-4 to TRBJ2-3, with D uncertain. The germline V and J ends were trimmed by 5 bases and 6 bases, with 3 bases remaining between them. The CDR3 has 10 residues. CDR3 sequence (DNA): TGTGCCAGCAGTCCCGATACGCAGTATTTT. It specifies CASSPDTQYF.

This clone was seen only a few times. CDR3 sequence reads: CASSQTLAGGTDTQYF. CDR3 DNA: TGTGCCAGCAGCCAGACTCTAGCGGGGGGCACAGATACGCAGTATTTT. The chain couples TRBV4-2 to TRBJ2-3; TRBD2 matches 10 bases. Germline V lookup: CDR1 LGHNA, CDR2 YNFKEQ. V was pared by 3 bases and J by 1 base, with 4 bases of the junction left unmatched. The CDR3 totals 16 residues.

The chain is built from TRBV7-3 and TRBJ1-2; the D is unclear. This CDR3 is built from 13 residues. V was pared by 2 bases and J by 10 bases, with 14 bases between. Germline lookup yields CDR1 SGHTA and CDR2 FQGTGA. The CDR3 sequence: CASSLDMGMDYTF. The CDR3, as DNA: TGTGCCAGCAGCTTAGATATGGGTATGGACTACACCTTC. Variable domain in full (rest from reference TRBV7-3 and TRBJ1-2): GAGVSQTPSNKVTEKGKYVELRCDPISGHTALYWYRQSLGQGPEFLIYFQGTGAADDSGLPNDRFFAVRPEGSVSTLKIQRTERGDSAVYLCASSLDMGMDYTFGSGTRLTVV.

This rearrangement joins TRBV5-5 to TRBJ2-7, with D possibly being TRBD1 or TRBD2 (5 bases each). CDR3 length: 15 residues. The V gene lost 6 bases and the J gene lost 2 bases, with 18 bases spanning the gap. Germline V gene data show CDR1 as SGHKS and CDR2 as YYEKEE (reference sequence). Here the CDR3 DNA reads TGTGCCAGCACCGGTTGGGGGACCGACACCTACGAGCAGTACTTC. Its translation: CASTGWGTDTYEQYF.

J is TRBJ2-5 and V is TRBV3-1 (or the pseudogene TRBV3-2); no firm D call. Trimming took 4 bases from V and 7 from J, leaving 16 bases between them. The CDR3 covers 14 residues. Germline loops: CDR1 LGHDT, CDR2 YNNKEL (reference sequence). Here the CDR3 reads CASSPPGALGTQYF. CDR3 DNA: TGTGCCAGCAGCCCCCCCGGAGCCTTGGGGACCCAGTACTTC.

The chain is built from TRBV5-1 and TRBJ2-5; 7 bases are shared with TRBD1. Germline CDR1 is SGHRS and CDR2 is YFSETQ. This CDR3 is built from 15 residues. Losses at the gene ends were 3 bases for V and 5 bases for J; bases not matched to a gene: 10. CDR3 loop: CASSSGTETLETQYF. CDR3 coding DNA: TGCGCCAGCAGCTCCGGGACAGAGACTTTGGAGACCCAGTACTTC.

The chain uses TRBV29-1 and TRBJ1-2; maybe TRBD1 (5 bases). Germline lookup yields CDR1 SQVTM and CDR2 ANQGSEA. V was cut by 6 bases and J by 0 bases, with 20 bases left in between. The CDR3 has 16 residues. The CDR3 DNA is TGCAGCGTCGCGGCGCGGGGCGGATTAACTAACTATGGCTACACCTTC. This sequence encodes CSVAARGGLTNYGYTF.

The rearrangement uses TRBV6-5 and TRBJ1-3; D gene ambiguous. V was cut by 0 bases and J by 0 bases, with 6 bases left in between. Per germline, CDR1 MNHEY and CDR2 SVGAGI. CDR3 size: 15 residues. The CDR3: CASSYSPISGNTIYF. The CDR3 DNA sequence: TGTGCCAGCAGTTACTCCCCCATCTCTGGAAACACCATATATTTT.

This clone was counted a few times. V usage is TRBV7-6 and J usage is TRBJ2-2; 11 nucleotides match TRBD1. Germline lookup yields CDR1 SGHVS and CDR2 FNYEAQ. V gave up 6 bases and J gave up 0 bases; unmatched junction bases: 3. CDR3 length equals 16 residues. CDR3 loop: CASSRTGGSNTGELFF. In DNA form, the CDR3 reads TGTGCCAGCAGTCGGACAGGGGGCTCGAACACCGGGGAGCTGTTTTTT.

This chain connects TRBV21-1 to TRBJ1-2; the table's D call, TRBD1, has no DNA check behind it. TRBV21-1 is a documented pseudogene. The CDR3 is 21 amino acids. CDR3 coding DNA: TGTGCCAGCAGCAAAGGTTCTCCGGGACAGGGTAAGATCCGGTTTTGCTATGGCTACACCTTC. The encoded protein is CASSKGSPGQGKIRFCYGYTF.